These 32 T cell receptor beta chains were all obtained from the same sample, sequenced in a study of monozygotic twins with cystic fibrosis. The table came from immunoSEQ multiplex PCR; TCRdb's copy has only in-frame clones and leaves some out. The sample carries around 9,500 clones, 98% recorded once. What was sequenced was blood. These receptors were obtained from a girl aged 2 to 9 with cystic fibrosis.

The chain couples TRBV18 to TRBJ2-7; 7 nucleotides align to TRBD1. The CDR3 covers 14 residues. Germline CDR1 and CDR2: KGHSH and LQKENI. The V and J ends lost 2 bases and 6 bases, in that order; junction bases with no gene match: 7. DNA of the CDR3: TGTGCCAGCTCACCAATGACAGGGTCGGCCGAGCAGTACTTC. Protein: CASSPMTGSAEQYF.

The sample holds one count of this clone. The genes are TRBV19 and TRBJ1-1, with no clear D. Germline CDR1 is LNHDA and CDR2 is SQIVND (reference sequence). Trimming pared 1 base from V and 10 bases from J, leaving 10 bases between. The CDR3 runs 12 residues. The CDR3 is CASSIGANGAFF. The CDR3 DNA reads as TGTGCCAGTAGTATAGGCGCGAACGGAGCTTTCTTT. Full variable domain (missing parts from reference TRBV19 and TRBJ1-1): DGGITQSPKYLFRKEGQNVTLSCEQNLNHDAMYWYRQDPGQGLRLIYYSQIVNDFQKGDIAEGYSVSREKKESFPLTVTSAQKNPTAFYLCASSIGANGAFFGQGTRLTVV.

The V and J genes are TRBV28 and TRBJ1-5; D call uncertain. Trimming took 4 bases from V and 4 from J, leaving 8 bases between them. The CDR3 consists of 13 residues. Germline-derived CDR1 and CDR2 are MDHEN and SYDVKM. DNA for the CDR3: TGTGCCAGCAGTTCCGGAAATAATCAGCCCCAGCATTTT. Translating it yields CASSSGNNQPQHF.

V and J are TRBV11-2 and TRBJ2-5, with 8 bases matching TRBD2. The CDR3 is 14 residues long. Germline loops: CDR1 SGHAT, CDR2 FQNNGV. V dropped 7 bases and J dropped 5; count of bases not matched to a gene: 9. The DNA for the CDR3 is TGTGCCAGCACGAGCGGGAGCGTCCGGGAGACCCAGTACTTC. Its protein product is CASTSGSVRETQYF. Looking up the rest from reference TRBV11-2 and TRBJ2-5 gives the full variable domain: EAGVAQSPRYKIIEKRQSVAFWCNPISGHATLYWYQQILGQGPKLLIQFQNNGVVDDSQLPKDRFSAERLKGVDSTLKIQPAKLEDSAVYLCASTSGSVRETQYFGPGTRLLVL.

V usage is TRBV5-1 and J usage is TRBJ2-5; TRBD2 agrees at 13 bases. V trimming: 4 bases; J trimming: 1 base; junction bases outside the gene matches: 13. There are 19 residues in the CDR3. Germline CDR1 SGHRS, CDR2 YFSETQ. The CDR3 loop reads CASSRLAGGPPTVQETQYF. CDR3 DNA sequence: TGCGCCAGCAGCCGACTAGCGGGAGGTCCCCCCACCGTCCAAGAGACCCAGTACTTC.

This clone has a single count. The rearrangement uses TRBV7-8 and TRBJ2-7, with D perhaps matching TRBD1 (5 bases). Per the germline V gene, CDR1 is SGHVS and CDR2 is FQNEAQ. This CDR3 is 14 amino acids long. Trimming shortened V by 1 base and J by 4 bases, and 11 bases separated the two germline ends. The CDR3 DNA reads as TGTGCCAGCAGCTTAGAGAAAAGGGGTTACGAGCAGTACTTC. Translated: CASSLEKRGYEQYF.

This chain connects TRBV19 to TRBJ2-5, with TRBD1 matching 12 bases. This CDR3 region has 15 residues. Germline CDR1 and CDR2: LNHDA and SQIVND (reference sequence). After removal of 4 bases from V and 4 bases from J, the junction contained 4 bases not matched to a gene. CDR3 region: CASSTGTGGAETQYF. The CDR3 DNA sequence: TGTGCCAGTAGTACAGGGACAGGGGGCGCAGAGACCCAGTACTTC.

This clone was observed a single time. V gene TRBV19 combines with J gene TRBJ2-7; D possibly corresponds to TRBD1 (6 bases). V was pared by 3 bases and J by 3 bases, with 12 bases between. The CDR3 contains 14 residues. Germline V CDR1 and CDR2: LNHDA, SQIVND (reference sequence). The CDR3 is CASSINWGHYEQYF. CDR3 nucleotide sequence: TGTGCCAGTAGTATTAATTGGGGGCACTACGAGCAGTACTTC.

This clone has just one count. The chain joins TRBV9 to TRBJ2-5; possible D gene TRBD1, 6 bases. V lost 0 bases, J lost 0 bases, and 15 bases lay in between. CDR1 and CDR2 (germline): SGDLS, YYNGEE. CDR3 length: 17 residues. The CDR3: CASSVGAPQGNQETQYF. The CDR3 DNA reads as TGTGCCAGCAGCGTAGGGGCCCCCCAGGGGAACCAAGAGACCCAGTACTTC.

The genes are TRBV6-5 and TRBJ1-2; 8 bases are a match to TRBD1. Trimming at V came to 0 bases and at J to 3 bases, leaving 6 bases not matched to a gene. This CDR3 comprises 16 residues. Per the germline V gene, CDR1 is MNHEY and CDR2 is SVGAGI. The CDR3 loop is CASSYSAGGSDYGYTF. The CDR3 nucleotides read TGTGCCAGCAGTTACTCGGCAGGGGGCTCAGACTATGGCTACACCTTC.

The J gene is TRBJ1-2, the V gene TRBV6-6, with 9 bases fitting TRBD1. The CDR3 is 15 residues long. CDR1 and CDR2 from the germline V gene are MNHNY and SVGAGI (reference sequence). Losses at the gene ends were 4 bases for V and 6 bases for J; bases not matched to a gene: 9. The CDR3 reads CASSSTGTGIHGYTF. Here the CDR3 DNA reads TGTGCCAGCAGTTCTACCGGGACAGGGATACATGGCTACACCTTC.

V is TRBV5-1 and J is TRBJ2-7; no clear D. Germline CDR1 is SGHRS and CDR2 is YFSETQ. Trimming pared 3 bases from V and 1 base from J, leaving 20 bases between. This CDR3 has 17 residues. CDR3: CASSSFPPRLASYEQYF. The CDR3 DNA follows: TGCGCCAGCAGCTCCTTCCCTCCTCGACTGGCTTCCTACGAGCAGTACTTC.

The chain employs TRBV7-9 and TRBJ2-1; D is uncertain. Germline CDR1 and CDR2: SEHNR and FQNEAQ (reference sequence). This CDR3 has 14 amino acids. V shed 5 bases and J shed 8 bases, with 16 bases lying between them. CDR3 loop: CASSPFGLVDEQFF. The CDR3 nucleotides are TGTGCCAGCAGCCCCTTTGGTCTAGTGGATGAGCAGTTCTTC.

The CDR3: CASSRTGTAPAEGYTF. In DNA, the CDR3 is TGTGCCAGTAGTAGGACCGGGACAGCGCCTGCAGAAGGCTACACCTTC. The chain combines TRBV19 with TRBJ1-2; TRBD1 matches at 7 bases. Germline V gives CDR1 LNHDA, CDR2 SQIVND (reference sequence). V gave up 4 bases and J gave up 8 bases; unmatched junction bases: 16. CDR3 size: 16 residues.

The gene calls are TRBV6-4 and TRBJ2-1, with 9 bases identical to TRBD1. Germline assignment: CDR1 MRHNA and CDR2 SNTAGT. The ends lost 0 bases at V and 0 bases at J; junction bases unmatched: 0. This CDR3 has 16 residues. CDR3 bases: TGTGCCAGCAGTGACTCGACAGGGGGCTCCTACAATGAGCAGTTCTTC. Translating it yields CASSDSTGGSYNEQFF.

The V gene is TRBV15, the J gene TRBJ1-1; no reliable D call. Trimming shortened V by 5 bases and J by 2 bases, and 15 bases separated the two germline ends. This CDR3 comprises 15 residues. The germline V gene encodes CDR1 LNHNV and CDR2 YYDKDF (reference sequence). This CDR3 is CATSGRTVLNTEAFF. The CDR3 DNA sequence: TGTGCCACCAGCGGGAGAACAGTATTAAACACTGAAGCTTTCTTT.

V is TRBV7-2 and J is TRBJ2-3; D is unresolved. From germline, CDR1 is SGHTA and CDR2 FQGNSA. The CDR3 length is 14 residues. Trimming removed 0 bases from V and 2 bases from J, with 6 bases in between. CDR3 sequence reads: CASSLAAATDTQYF. The CDR3 DNA reads as TGTGCCAGCAGCTTAGCAGCAGCCACAGATACGCAGTATTTT.

This clone is a singleton in its sample. The chain recombines TRBV10-3 with TRBJ2-4; 9 nucleotides agree with TRBD2. Germline trimming cut 2 bases from V and 7 bases from J; bases unmatched to any gene: 3. The CDR3 totals 14 residues. Per the germline V gene, CDR1 is ENHRY and CDR2 is SYGVKD. The CDR3 DNA reads TGTGCCATCAGTGAGGCGGGGGGGAGGAACATTCAGTACTTC. Translation: CAISEAGGRNIQYF.

The chain uses TRBV6-1 and TRBJ1-1; D perhaps matches TRBD1 (6 bases). The V end lost 2 bases, the J end lost 1 base, and 11 bases lay between the germline ends. The CDR3 totals 15 residues. From germline, CDR1 is MNHNS and CDR2 SASEGT. The CDR3 bases are TGTGCCAGCAGTGAAAAGGGGGGTGGGAACACTGAAGCTTTCTTT. Its protein product is CASSEKGGGNTEAFF.

This clone was seen just once. The chain employs TRBV10-1 and TRBJ1-1; 9 nucleotides agree with TRBD1. V lost 5 bases and J lost 4; bases outside the gene matches: 8. Germline CDR1 and CDR2: WNHNN and SYGVQD (reference sequence). The CDR3 is made up of 15 amino acids. The CDR3 nucleotides are TGCGCCAGCAGTAAGGACAGGGGACCCATCACTGAAGCTTTCTTT. Residues: CASSKDRGPITEAFF.

The chain combines TRBV5-4 with TRBJ2-5; D is ambiguous. Trimming cost V 0 bases and J 4 bases, with 7 bases left between them. Germline CDR1 reads SGHNT; CDR2 reads YYREEE (reference sequence). The CDR3 loop spans 13 amino acids. CDR3 residues: CASSLGPRETQYF. DNA of the CDR3: TGTGCCAGCAGCTTGGGGCCTAGAGAGACCCAGTACTTC.

The chain uses TRBV7-9 and TRBJ1-1; possibly TRBD1 for D (6 bases). The V and J ends lost 1 base and 6 bases respectively, with 9 bases between them. CDR1 SEHNR and CDR2 FQNEAQ come from the germline V gene (reference sequence). The CDR3 runs 13 residues. The CDR3 DNA reads as TGTGCCAGCAGCTTAGAACAGGGCGCTGAAGCTTTCTTT. It specifies CASSLEQGAEAFF.

This chain connects TRBV27 to TRBJ2-7, with 10 bases that match TRBD1. CDR3 length equals 14 residues. V lost 6 bases, J lost 3 bases, and 5 bases stayed unmatched. Germline assignment: CDR1 MNHEY and CDR2 SMNVEV (reference sequence). CDR3 in amino acids: CASSRRDRGYEQYF. The CDR3 coding sequence is TGTGCCAGCAGCCGCCGGGACAGGGGCTACGAGCAGTACTTC.

The V gene is TRBV6-4, the J gene TRBJ2-2; 9 nucleotides match TRBD2. V lost 4 bases, J lost 3 bases, and 0 bases stayed unmatched. The V gene's germline CDR1 is MRHNA and CDR2 SNTAGT. The CDR3 consists of 14 residues. Here the CDR3 DNA reads TGTGCCAGCAGTGGACTAGCGGACACCGGGGAGCTGTTTTTT. Its translation: CASSGLADTGELFF.

The chain couples TRBV27 to TRBJ1-6; D ambiguous. This CDR3 has 14 residues. Germline assignment: CDR1 MNHEY and CDR2 SMNVEV (reference sequence). The V and J ends lost 2 bases and 6 bases respectively, with 8 bases between them. CDR3 nucleotides: TGTGCCAGCAGTTTAGCGGGGAGTAATTCACCCCTCCACTTT. Protein product: CASSLAGSNSPLHF.

V is TRBV27 and J is TRBJ1-1, with D uncertain. V shed 5 bases and J shed 4 bases, with 11 bases lying between them. CDR1 and CDR2 (germline): MNHEY, SMNVEV (reference sequence). The CDR3 sequence is 13 residues long. CDR3 in amino acids: CASSLDKATEAFF. The CDR3 DNA follows: TGTGCCAGCAGTCTCGACAAAGCCACTGAAGCTTTCTTT.

This chain connects TRBV5-1 to TRBJ1-4, with a possible D match to TRBD1 (5 bases). V dropped 3 bases and J dropped 7 bases, with 7 bases sitting between them. Germline V lookup: CDR1 SGHRS, CDR2 YFSETQ. The CDR3 spans 12 residues. CDR3 in amino acids: CASSSQGEKLFF. The CDR3 coding sequence is TGCGCCAGCAGCTCCCAGGGTGAAAAACTGTTTTTT.

In this sample, this clone turned up once. J is TRBJ2-7 and V is TRBV5-4; the match to TRBD1 covers 7 bases. The V and J ends lost 0 bases and 3 bases, in that order; junction bases with no gene match: 12. The CDR3 length is 17 residues. CDR1 SGHNT and CDR2 YYREEE come from the germline V gene (reference sequence). CDR3 nucleotide sequence: TGTGCCAGCAGCTTGGGAGGGGGCCAGGGCTATTTCTACGAGCAGTACTTC. It yields the protein CASSLGGGQGYFYEQYF.

This chain connects TRBV5-1 to TRBJ2-7; TRBD2 might be the D (5 bases). The CDR3 runs to 13 residues. The V end was cut by 2 bases, the J end by 1 base, with 7 bases between. CDR1 and CDR2 (germline): SGHRS, YFSETQ. The CDR3 coding sequence is TGCGCCAGCAGCTTAGCGGTTTCCTACGAGCAGTACTTC. It specifies CASSLAVSYEQYF.

The DNA of the CDR3 is TGTGCCAGCAGCTTGGATGTGAATCAGCCCCAGCATTTT. Its protein product is CASSLDVNQPQHF. This rearrangement joins TRBV5-4 to TRBJ1-5; unclear D gene. V lost 0 bases and J lost 4, with 5 bases in between. Per germline, CDR1 SGHNT and CDR2 YYREEE (reference sequence). The CDR3 sequence is 13 residues long.

The chain combines TRBV10-2 with TRBJ1-2; the match to TRBD1 covers 8 bases. Trimming at V came to 0 bases and at J to 7 bases, leaving 7 bases not matched to a gene. This CDR3 comprises 15 residues. Germline assignment: CDR1 WSHSY and CDR2 SAAADI. The DNA for the CDR3 is TGCGCCAGCAGTGAGTCCAGGACAGGGAGCACTGGCTACACCTTC. As protein: CASSESRTGSTGYTF.

The rearrangement uses TRBV6-5 and TRBJ2-5, with 8 bases that match TRBD2. This CDR3 region has 14 residues. Losses at the gene ends were 10 bases for V and 1 base for J; bases not matched to a gene: 8. Germline V lookup: CDR1 MNHEY, CDR2 SVGAGI. The CDR3 loop reads CATPGLGSQETQYF. In DNA form, the CDR3 reads TGTGCCACGCCGGGACTAGGTAGCCAAGAGACCCAGTACTTC.